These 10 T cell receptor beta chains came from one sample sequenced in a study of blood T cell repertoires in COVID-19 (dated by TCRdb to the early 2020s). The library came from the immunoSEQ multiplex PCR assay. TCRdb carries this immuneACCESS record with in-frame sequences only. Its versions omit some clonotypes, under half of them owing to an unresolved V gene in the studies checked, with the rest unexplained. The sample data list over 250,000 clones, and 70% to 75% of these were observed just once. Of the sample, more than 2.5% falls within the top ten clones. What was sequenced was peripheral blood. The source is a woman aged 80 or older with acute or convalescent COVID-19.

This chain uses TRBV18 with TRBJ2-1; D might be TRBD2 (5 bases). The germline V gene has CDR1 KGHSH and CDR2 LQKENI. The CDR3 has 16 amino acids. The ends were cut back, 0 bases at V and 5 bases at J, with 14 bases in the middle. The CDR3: CASSPPSGSANNEQFF. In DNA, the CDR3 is TGTGCCAGCTCACCACCAAGCGGTAGCGCAAACAATGAGCAGTTCTTC.

The DNA of the CDR3 is TGTGCCAGCAGTTCGTCCCACGAGCAGTACTTC. Protein product: CASSSSHEQYF. The J gene is TRBJ2-7, the V gene TRBV12-3 or TRBV12-4; D remains ambiguous. The CDR3 has 11 amino acids. The ends were cut back, 4 bases at V and 5 bases at J, with 6 bases in the middle.

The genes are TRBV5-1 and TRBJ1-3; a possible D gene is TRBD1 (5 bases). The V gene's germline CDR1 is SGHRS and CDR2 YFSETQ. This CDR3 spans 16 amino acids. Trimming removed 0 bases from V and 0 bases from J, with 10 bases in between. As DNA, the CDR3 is TGCGCCAGCAGCTTGGGGCAGGGCAGCTCTGGAAACACCATATATTTT. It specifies CASSLGQGSSGNTIYF.

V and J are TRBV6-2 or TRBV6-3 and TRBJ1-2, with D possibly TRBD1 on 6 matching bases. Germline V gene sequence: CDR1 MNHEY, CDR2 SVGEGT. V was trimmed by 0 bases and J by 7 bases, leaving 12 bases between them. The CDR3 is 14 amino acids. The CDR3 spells CASSYSLVQGGYTF. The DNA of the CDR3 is TGTGCCAGCAGTTACTCCCTTGTACAGGGTGGCTACACCTTC.

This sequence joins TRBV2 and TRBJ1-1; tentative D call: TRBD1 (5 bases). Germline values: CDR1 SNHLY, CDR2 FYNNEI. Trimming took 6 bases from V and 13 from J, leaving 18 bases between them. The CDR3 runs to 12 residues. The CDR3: CASRGLHSRLFF. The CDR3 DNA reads TGTGCCAGCAGGGGGCTACACAGCCGACTTTTCTTT.

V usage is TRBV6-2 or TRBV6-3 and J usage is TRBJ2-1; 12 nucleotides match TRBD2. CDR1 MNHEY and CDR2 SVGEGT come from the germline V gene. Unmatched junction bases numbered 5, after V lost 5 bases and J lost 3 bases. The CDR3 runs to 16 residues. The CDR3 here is CASSRRTSGVYNEQFF. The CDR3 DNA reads TGTGCCAGCAGTCGACGGACTAGCGGGGTCTACAATGAGCAGTTCTTC.

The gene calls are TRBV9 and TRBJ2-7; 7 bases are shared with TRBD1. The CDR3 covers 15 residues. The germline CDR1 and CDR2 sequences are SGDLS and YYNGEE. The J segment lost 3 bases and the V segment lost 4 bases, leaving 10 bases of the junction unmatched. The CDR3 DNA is TGTGCCAGCAGCCCTCGACAGGGAACGGACTACGAGCAGTACTTC. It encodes CASSPRQGTDYEQYF.

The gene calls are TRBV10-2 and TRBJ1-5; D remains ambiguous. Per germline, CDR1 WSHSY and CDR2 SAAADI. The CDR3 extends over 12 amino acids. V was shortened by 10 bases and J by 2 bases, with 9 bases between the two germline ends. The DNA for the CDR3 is TGCGCCACGAGGGTAGGCAATCAGCCCCAGCATTTT. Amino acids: CATRVGNQPQHF.

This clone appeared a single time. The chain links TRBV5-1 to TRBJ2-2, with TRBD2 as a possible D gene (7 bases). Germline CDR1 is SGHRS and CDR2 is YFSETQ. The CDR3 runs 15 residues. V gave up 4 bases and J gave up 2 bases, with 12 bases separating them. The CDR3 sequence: CASSPGGLNTGELFF. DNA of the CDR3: TGCGCCAGCAGCCCGGGGGGCCTTAACACCGGGGAGCTGTTTTTT.

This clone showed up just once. The CDR3 region is CASSFSGITDTQYF. The DNA of the CDR3 is TGTGCCAGTAGTTTTAGCGGGATCACAGATACGCAGTATTTT. V is TRBV19 and J is TRBJ2-3; 8 nucleotides agree with TRBD2. CDR1 is LNHDA, CDR2 SQIVND, per germline (reference sequence). Trimming cost V 5 bases and J 2 bases; bases outside gene matches: 3. The CDR3 covers 14 residues.